Each of the 24 T cell receptor beta chains below was sequenced from the same sample in a study of T cells after yellow fever vaccination. TCRdb passed the 5' RACE reads through MiXCR, listing each CDR3 protein once. The sample yields hundreds of thousands of distinct CDR3 sequences, approximately 13% seen once. The sequenced sample was PBMCs, obtained on the day of the yellow fever booster vaccination. The source is a man aged 25 to 40 who received the YFV17D yellow fever vaccine.

This clonotype turned up a few times. The chain combines TRBV6-2 or TRBV6-3 with TRBJ2-1; D is uncertain. Deletions cut 4 bases from V and 12 bases from J, with 10 bases between. The CDR3 runs 11 residues. Germline values: CDR1 MNHEY, CDR2 SVGEGT. The CDR3 sequence: CASSLGSVQFF. CDR3 bases: TGTGCCAGCAGTTTGGGTAGTGTGCAGTTCTTC.

This clonotype was seen a handful of times. The rearrangement links TRBV9 to TRBJ2-3, with D tentatively TRBD1 (5 bases). From germline, CDR1 is SGDLS and CDR2 YYNGEE. The CDR3 has 15 residues. The germline V and J ends were trimmed by 4 bases and 4 bases, with 16 bases remaining between them. The CDR3 DNA reads as TGTGCCAGCAGCTCCCAGGGTATGAGCGCAGATACGCAGTATTTT. Translation: CASSSQGMSADTQYF. The full variable domain, completed using reference TRBV9 and TRBJ2-3, is DSGVTQTPKHLITATGQRVTLRCSPRSGDLSVYWYQQSLDQGLQFLIQYYNGEERAKGNILERFSAQQFPDLHSELNLSSLELGDSALYFCASSSQGMSADTQYFGPGTRLTVL.

V usage is TRBV7-9 and J usage is TRBJ2-7; D is unresolved. The CDR3 is made up of 13 amino acids. Trimming shortened V by 0 bases and J by 6 bases, and 9 bases separated the two germline ends. Per germline, CDR1 SEHNR and CDR2 FQNEAQ (reference sequence). The CDR3 is CASSLARQSEQYF. CDR3 coding DNA: TGTGCCAGCAGCTTAGCGAGACAATCCGAGCAGTACTTC.

This clonotype was detected ten times or more. The chain has TRBV19 and TRBJ2-5; TRBD2 matches 10 bases. Germline V gene sequence: CDR1 LNHDA, CDR2 SQIVND (reference sequence). The CDR3 has 13 amino acids. Unmatched junction bases numbered 8, after V lost 9 bases and J lost 7 bases. The CDR3 reads CASGTSATGTQYF. In DNA, the CDR3 is TGTGCCAGCGGGACTAGCGCAACTGGGACCCAGTACTTC.

V is TRBV19 and J is TRBJ2-1; 7 bases align to TRBD2. This CDR3 is built from 16 residues. Germline CDR1 reads LNHDA; CDR2 reads SQIVND (reference sequence). V lost 1 base and J lost 5; bases outside the gene matches: 8. The CDR3 is CASSIAFRSGNNEQFF. DNA of the CDR3: TGTGCCAGTAGTATAGCGTTTCGAAGCGGGAACAATGAGCAGTTCTTC.

Many counts were recorded for this clonotype. V and J are TRBV29-1 and TRBJ2-1; perhaps TRBD2 as D (5 bases). The CDR3 runs to 15 residues. Between the trimmed V and J ends, which lost 7 bases and 0 bases, there was a span of 16 bases. The germline V gene has CDR1 SQVTM and CDR2 ANQGSEA. CDR3 loop: CSALKAEVSYNEQFF. Written as DNA, the CDR3 is TGCAGCGCCCTTAAAGCGGAGGTCTCCTACAATGAGCAGTTCTTC.

The chain has TRBV6-2 or TRBV6-3 and TRBJ2-3; 8 positions agree with TRBD2. Trimming cost V 7 bases and J 9 bases; bases outside gene matches: 12. CDR3 length: 14 residues. Looked up from germline, CDR1 is MNHEY and CDR2 is SVGEGT. The CDR3: CASTPSRPGGTQYF. The CDR3 DNA follows: TGTGCCAGCACCCCATCAAGGCCGGGGGGGACGCAGTATTTT.

This chain links TRBV20-1 with TRBJ2-1, with D perhaps assigned TRBD1 or TRBD2 (5 bases each). Trimming took off 1 base at V and 12 bases at J, with 10 bases between the two ends. The CDR3 extends over 11 amino acids. Germline V gives CDR1 DFQATT, CDR2 SNEGSKA (reference sequence). The chain's CDR3 is CSARGGNRQFF. DNA of the CDR3: TGCAGTGCTAGAGGGGGGAATAGGCAGTTCTTC.

This clonotype was seen only a few times. The chain uses TRBV12-3 or TRBV12-4 and TRBJ2-2; maybe TRBD2 (5 bases). Deletions cut 5 bases from V and 6 bases from J, with 10 bases between. This CDR3 has 13 residues. CDR3 in DNA: TGTGCCAGCAGTCAGACGGGGTCCGGGGAGCTGTTTTTT. This gives the protein CASSQTGSGELFF.

This clonotype was recorded many times. The chain joins TRBV7-2 to TRBJ2-7; D may be TRBD2 (6 bases). The CDR3 contains 18 residues. Trimming left V 5 bases short and J 1 base short, with 24 bases between. Germline CDR1 is SGHTA and CDR2 is FQGNSA. The CDR3 DNA is TGTGCCAGCAGCATCCGGACTCCGGAGGGGCCGTGGTCCTACGAGCAGTACTTC. It yields the protein CASSIRTPEGPWSYEQYF. Full variable domain (missing parts from reference TRBV7-2 and TRBJ2-7): GAGVSQSPSNKVTEKGKDVELRCDPISGHTALYWYRQSLGQGLEFLIYFQGNSAPDKSGLPSDRFSAERTGGSVSTLTIQRTQQEDSAVYLCASSIRTPEGPWSYEQYFGPGTRLTVT.

This clonotype occurred a few times. The chain is built from TRBV24-1 and TRBJ1-5; 7 bases match TRBD1. The CDR3 runs to 13 residues. Germline CDR1 is KGHDR and CDR2 is SFDVKD. Trimming cost V 9 bases and J 0 bases; bases outside gene matches: 1. The CDR3 protein is CATGTASNQPQHF. The CDR3 coding sequence is TGTGCCACCGGGACAGCTAGCAATCAGCCCCAGCATTTT.

This clonotype was observed a few times. The chain is built from TRBV28 and TRBJ1-1; no clear D. In germline, CDR1 is MDHEN, CDR2 SYDVKM. The V gene lost 1 base and the J gene lost 4 bases, with 4 bases spanning the gap. The CDR3 contains 12 residues. This CDR3 is CASSLLATEAFF. The CDR3 nucleotides are TGTGCCAGCAGTTTATTAGCCACTGAAGCTTTCTTT.

The chain recombines TRBV18 with TRBJ1-1; D remains unclear. CDR1 and CDR2 (germline): KGHSH, LQKENI. This CDR3 is 14 amino acids long. V was shortened by 6 bases and J by 3 bases, with 14 bases between the two germline ends. Here the CDR3 reads CASSPFKEYTEAFF. CDR3 sequence (DNA): TGTGCCAGCTCCCCGTTTAAAGAGTACACTGAAGCTTTCTTT.

Only a few counts were recorded for this clonotype. V usage is TRBV18 and J usage is TRBJ2-3, with D perhaps TRBD1 or TRBD2 (5 bases each). There are 15 residues in the CDR3. V was pared by 2 bases and J by 1 base, with 10 bases between. Germline assignment: CDR1 KGHSH and CDR2 LQKENI. In DNA form, the CDR3 reads TGTGCCAGCTCACCAAGAGGGGTCGGCACAGATACGCAGTATTTT. It translates to CASSPRGVGTDTQYF. The variable domain in full, completed from reference TRBV18 and TRBJ2-3, reads NAGVMQNPRHLVRRRGQEARLRCSPMKGHSHVYWYRQLPEEGLKFMVYLQKENIIDESGMPKERFSAEFPKEGPSILRIQQVVRGDSAAYFCASSPRGVGTDTQYFGPGTRLTVL.

This clonotype was seen a few times. The chain employs TRBV20-1 and TRBJ2-7, with D unresolved. The CDR3 contains 13 residues. V dropped 5 bases and J dropped 7 bases, with 18 bases sitting between them. Looked up from germline, CDR1 is DFQATT and CDR2 is SNEGSKA (reference sequence). For the CDR3, the DNA is TGCAGTGCTGCCCGGGTCCCCTTAGTAGAGCAGTACTTC. It specifies CSAARVPLVEQYF.

This clonotype was counted only a few times. The rearrangement joins TRBV7-2 to TRBJ1-3; a weak D match, TRBD1 (6 bases). Per germline, CDR1 SGHTA and CDR2 FQGNSA. The V and J ends lost 5 bases and 2 bases respectively, with 16 bases between them. This CDR3 is 16 amino acids long. The CDR3 DNA reads as TGTGCCAGCAGCCCCATTACAGGGCTGGCTGGAAACACCATATATTTT. This translates into CASSPITGLAGNTIYF. Together with reference TRBV7-2 and TRBJ1-3, the CDR3 gives the full variable domain: GAGVSQSPSNKVTEKGKDVELRCDPISGHTALYWYRQSLGQGLEFLIYFQGNSAPDKSGLPSDRFSAERTGGSVSTLTIQRTQQEDSAVYLCASSPITGLAGNTIYFGEGSWLTVV.

V gene TRBV4-3 combines with J gene TRBJ2-5; perhaps TRBD1 as D (6 bases). The CDR3 is 13 residues long. Germline CDR1 is LGHNA and CDR2 is YSLEER. The V end was cut by 2 bases, the J end by 5 bases, with 9 bases between. As DNA, the CDR3 is TGCGCCAGCAGCCAATCGAGGGGGGAGACCCAGTACTTC. Amino acid sequence: CASSQSRGETQYF.

This clonotype was counted only a few times. The chain combines TRBV19 with TRBJ2-1; 10 bases are a match to TRBD2. The germline CDR1 and CDR2 sequences are LNHDA and SQIVND (reference sequence). The ends lost 2 bases at V and 9 bases at J; junction bases unmatched: 1. The length of the CDR3 is 13 residues. Here the CDR3 DNA reads TGTGCCAGTAGTATAACTAGCGGGATTGAGCAGTTCTTC. This encodes CASSITSGIEQFF.

The chain joins TRBV5-1 to TRBJ1-1, with D perhaps matching TRBD1 (6 bases). CDR1 SGHRS and CDR2 YFSETQ come from the germline V gene. V lost 4 bases and J 3 bases, leaving 19 bases between the germline ends. The CDR3 extends over 16 amino acids. The CDR3 loop is CASSPANRVSDTEAFF. The CDR3 DNA is TGCGCCAGCAGCCCCGCAAACAGGGTGTCTGACACTGAAGCTTTCTTT. The whole variable domain, remainder taken from reference TRBV5-1 and TRBJ1-1, is KAGVTQTPRYLIKTRGQQVTLSCSPISGHRSVSWYQQTPGQGLQFLFEYFSETQRNKGNFPGRFSGRQFSNSRSEMNVSTLELGDSALYLCASSPANRVSDTEAFFGQGTRLTVV.

CDR3 DNA: TGTGCCAGCAGTGAATTGGGGCAAGGAAACACCATATATTTT. Translating it yields CASSELGQGNTIYF. This rearrangement joins TRBV25-1 to TRBJ1-3; D may be TRBD1 (5 bases). Trimming shortened V by 1 base and J by 4 bases, and 8 bases separated the two germline ends. Looked up from germline, CDR1 is MGHDK and CDR2 is SYGVNS. This CDR3 is 14 amino acids long.

Ten or more counts support this clonotype. This chain links TRBV5-6 with TRBJ2-5; the match to TRBD2 covers 7 bases. The CDR3 runs 14 residues. The germline CDR1 and CDR2 sequences are SGHDT and YYEEEE. J was trimmed by 4 bases and V by 4 bases; bases with no gene match: 7. CDR3 protein: CASSPAVAGETQYF. Written as DNA, the CDR3 is TGTGCCAGCAGCCCGGCGGTAGCGGGAGAGACCCAGTACTTC.

The chain is built from TRBV3-1 and TRBJ2-1, with no clear D. The germline V gene encodes CDR1 LGHDT and CDR2 YNNKEL (reference sequence). The V end was cut by 1 base, the J end by 4 bases, with 8 bases between. The length of the CDR3 is 14 residues. The CDR3 sequence is CASSQVSEYNEQFF. The CDR3 nucleotides are TGTGCCAGCAGCCAAGTATCCGAGTACAATGAGCAGTTCTTC.

This clonotype was observed a few times. V and J are TRBV2 and TRBJ2-1, with 7 positions matching TRBD2. The germline V gene has CDR1 SNHLY and CDR2 FYNNEI. The V segment lost 2 bases and the J segment 7 bases; nucleotides outside the gene matches: 5. The CDR3 has 14 residues. The CDR3, as DNA: TGTGCCAGCAGTGAAAAGCGGGAAGTGAATGAGCAGTTCTTC. This encodes CASSEKREVNEQFF.

The gene calls are TRBV24-1 and TRBJ2-1; TRBD2 matches 11 bases. Unmatched junction bases numbered 2, after V lost 2 bases and J lost 6 bases. The length of the CDR3 is 15 residues. CDR1 is KGHDR and CDR2 is SFDVKD in the germline V gene. The CDR3 nucleotides read TGTGCCACCAGTGATTCAACTAGCGGGAGCAATGAGCAGTTCTTC. It is translated as CATSDSTSGSNEQFF.